Below are 4 T cell receptor beta chains sequenced from a single sample in a study of blood T cell repertoires in COVID-19. Method: immunoSEQ multiplex PCR; TCRdb's copy keeps in-frame clones and lacks some. The sample holds 110,000 or so clones; roughly 83% are singletons and the top ten take about 18%. Sequences were obtained from peripheral blood. These receptors all come from an older woman with acute or convalescent COVID-19.

The J gene is TRBJ1-1, the V gene TRBV14; maybe TRBD1 (6 bases). V lost 6 bases to trimming and J lost 5 bases, with 13 bases between them. The CDR3 is made up of 13 amino acids. Germline CDR1 reads SGHDN; CDR2 reads FVKESK. CDR3 sequence reads: CASSKQGGTEAFF. In nucleotides, the CDR3 is TGTGCCAGCAGTAAACAGGGAGGGACTGAAGCTTTCTTT.

This clone was seen only a few times. This chain connects TRBV28 to TRBJ1-2, with 8 bases fitting TRBD1. Germline V gene lookup returns CDR1 MDHEN and CDR2 SYDVKM. V was clipped by 3 bases and J by 7 bases; unmatched bases: 4. CDR3 length: 13 amino acids. The CDR3 bases are TGTGCCAGCAGTTTTGGGACAGGTCCTGGCTACACCTTC. Its translation: CASSFGTGPGYTF.

The chain employs TRBV30 and TRBJ1-5; D may be TRBD1 (5 bases). Trimming took off 2 bases at V and 5 bases at J, with 16 bases between the two ends. The CDR3 consists of 15 residues. Germline-derived CDR1 and CDR2 are GTSNPN and SVGIG (reference sequence). CDR3 sequence: CAWSPQGTVHQPQHF. Here the CDR3 DNA reads TGTGCCTGGAGTCCCCAAGGGACTGTTCATCAGCCCCAGCATTTT. The variable domain in full, with the rest retrieved from reference TRBV30 and TRBJ1-5, is SQTIHQWPATLVQPVGSPLSLECTVEGTSNPNLYWYRQAAGRGLQLLFYSVGIGQISSEVPQNLSASRPQDRQFILSSKKLLLSDSGFYLCAWSPQGTVHQPQHFGDGTRLSIL.

The CDR3 loop reads CASSRARQGMGGYTF. CDR3 nucleotides: TGTGCCAGCAGCCGCGCTAGACAGGGGATGGGTGGCTACACCTTC. J is TRBJ1-2 and V is TRBV5-4; 8 bases map to TRBD1. The CDR3 runs 15 residues. The V and J ends lost 4 bases and 7 bases, in that order; junction bases with no gene match: 12. Germline values: CDR1 SGHNT, CDR2 YYREEE (reference sequence).